This T cell receptor (beta chain) was documented in a study of T cells after yellow fever vaccination. Study at large: Libraries from low-cell-number fractions were prepared with the SMART-Seq v4 Ultra Low Input RNA kit. Findings and caveats of the study: Clones that expanded after primary vaccination mostly reappeared after the booster (nearly 98% CD4, 70% to 90% CD8).

The V gene end was trimmed by 0 bases and the J gene end by 0 bases; junction bases not matched to a gene: 5. The CDR3 is made up of 17 amino acids. The V gene's germline CDR1 is SGDLS and CDR2 YYNGEE. This clonotype appeared a few times. Its antigen is not known. Template switching by 5'RACE produced TCR cDNA, adding a universal primer site and UMIs. TCRdb redid the calling of the 5' RACE reads with MiXCR, one entry per CDR3 protein. The sample carries hundreds of thousands of distinct CDR3 sequences, over 8% recorded once. The receptor was isolated from a man aged 18 to 29 who received the YFV17D yellow fever vaccine. The gene calls are TRBV9 and TRBJ2-4; 8 bases fit TRBD2. The material sequenced was PBMCs, taken on the day of the first yellow fever vaccination. The DNA of the CDR3 is TGTGCCAGCAGCGTAGTTAAGCGGGGGCCAGCCAAAAACATTCAGTACTTC. Residues: CASSVVKRGPAKNIQYF. Variable domain in full (rest from reference TRBV9 and TRBJ2-4): DSGVTQTPKHLITATGQRVTLRCSPRSGDLSVYWYQQSLDQGLQFLIQYYNGEERAKGNILERFSAQQFPDLHSELNLSSLELGDSALYFCASSVVKRGPAKNIQYFGAGTRLSVL.